Listed here are 8 T cell receptor beta chains from one sample, sequenced in a study of T cells in narcolepsy (dated by TCRdb to the late 2010s). The library was generated by the immunoSEQ multiplex PCR assay. TCRdb took this table from immuneACCESS and kept in-frame rearrangements with V and J called. Such tables lack part of the clones; where checked against another copy, unresolved V genes explain under half of the gap, and the rest is unexplained. Here the sample has 30,000 to 35,000 clones; 75% to 90% occur a single time. The ten largest make up about 0.95% of the sample. The sample comprised memory (CD45RA-) CD4+ T cells from blood. The cell subset or site label here, explained by the study, means: memory T cells sorted ex vivo from peripheral blood. These receptors were collected from a human donor in good health.

CDR3 sequence (DNA): TGTGCCAGCAGCTTAGCTGGGGGAGGGAGAGGGAAAACTGAAGCTTTCTTT. Translating it yields CASSLAGGGRGKTEAFF. J is TRBJ1-1 and V is TRBV7-2, with a possible D match to TRBD1 (5 bases). V lost 0 bases and J lost 5, with 19 bases in between. Germline lookup yields CDR1 SGHTA and CDR2 FQGNSA. CDR3 size: 17 residues.

The chain recombines TRBV5-1 with TRBJ2-7; D not certain. V lost 4 bases and J 0 bases, leaving 17 bases between the germline ends. In germline, CDR1 is SGHRS, CDR2 YFSETQ. The CDR3 has 16 residues. Here the CDR3 reads CASSPKVAAYSYEQYF. CDR3 DNA sequence: TGCGCCAGCAGCCCCAAAGTGGCGGCCTACTCCTACGAGCAGTACTTC. The whole variable domain, filled in from reference TRBV5-1 and TRBJ2-7, reads KAGVTQTPRYLIKTRGQQVTLSCSPISGHRSVSWYQQTPGQGLQFLFEYFSETQRNKGNFPGRFSGRQFSNSRSEMNVSTLELGDSALYLCASSPKVAAYSYEQYFGPGTRLTVT.

The chain recombines TRBV7-2 with TRBJ2-3; D is perhaps TRBD2 (6 bases). Trimming removed 3 bases at V and 2 bases at J, with 12 bases between. This CDR3 has 15 amino acids. Germline CDR1 and CDR2: SGHTA and FQGNSA. The CDR3 sequence is CASSFPRGYTDTQYF. Written as DNA, the CDR3 is TGTGCCAGCAGCTTCCCCCGGGGGTACACAGATACGCAGTATTTT.

This chain joins TRBV5-4 and TRBJ1-2; D remains ambiguous. CDR3 length: 15 amino acids. Germline loops: CDR1 SGHNT, CDR2 YYREEE (reference sequence). Between the trimmed V and J ends, which lost 0 bases and 1 base, there was a span of 10 bases. The CDR3 DNA reads as TGTGCCAGCAGCTTGGGGGGTGGAGGTAACTATGGCTACACCTTC. Protein: CASSLGGGGNYGYTF.

The chain recombines TRBV9 with TRBJ2-1; tentatively, D is TRBD2 (6 bases). The CDR3 is 17 amino acids. The germline V gene encodes CDR1 SGDLS and CDR2 YYNGEE. V was cut by 0 bases and J by 4 bases, with 17 bases left in between. CDR3 residues: CASSVEVRGLTYNEQFF. For the CDR3, the DNA is TGTGCCAGCAGCGTAGAAGTTAGGGGACTGACATACAATGAGCAGTTCTTC. Looking up the rest from reference TRBV9 and TRBJ2-1 gives the full variable domain: DSGVTQTPKHLITATGQRVTLRCSPRSGDLSVYWYQQSLDQGLQFLIQYYNGEERAKGNILERFSAQQFPDLHSELNLSSLELGDSALYFCASSVEVRGLTYNEQFFGPGTRLTVL.

The gene calls are TRBV25-1 and TRBJ2-2; 9 bases match TRBD2. Losses at the gene ends were 6 bases for V and 5 bases for J; bases not matched to a gene: 10. Looked up from germline, CDR1 is MGHDK and CDR2 is SYGVNS. CDR3 length: 16 amino acids. CDR3 DNA: TGTGCCAGCAGACCTAGCGGGGCTACGAGGACCGGGGAGCTGTTTTTT. It translates to CASRPSGATRTGELFF. The full variable domain, in which reference TRBV25-1 and TRBJ2-2 provide the parts outside the CDR3, is EADIYQTPRYLVIGTGKKITLECSQTMGHDKMYWYQQDPGMELHLIHYSYGVNSTEKGDLSSESTVSRIRTEHFPLTLESARPSHTSQYLCASRPSGATRTGELFFGEGSRLTVL.

The chain links TRBV6-5 to TRBJ1-2, with 10 bases identical to TRBD1. J gave up 4 bases and V 1 base, and 6 bases lay outside the gene matches. This CDR3 spans 16 amino acids. The germline V gene encodes CDR1 MNHEY and CDR2 SVGAGI. This CDR3 is CASSYFRTGGSYGYTF. CDR3 DNA: TGTGCCAGCAGTTACTTTAGGACAGGGGGGTCCTATGGCTACACCTTC.

The chain couples TRBV5-1 to TRBJ2-7; 12 bases line up with TRBD1. CDR3 length: 14 residues. CDR1 is SGHRS, CDR2 YFSETQ, per germline. Unmatched junction bases numbered 5, after V lost 1 base and J lost 9 bases. The CDR3 here is CASSLRGQGAGQYF. The CDR3 coding sequence is TGCGCCAGCAGCTTGAGGGGACAGGGGGCCGGGCAGTACTTC.